These 5 T cell receptor beta chains were sequenced from one sample in a study of cytomegalovirus exposure and HLA in healthy donors. Both 60 Vbeta primers and 13 Jbeta primers went into the PCR. Data came from immunoSEQ multiplex PCR; TCRdb stores just in-frame clones and leaves some out. The sample yields under 150,000 clones, around 85% seen once. Source material: PBMCs. The receptors derive from a woman aged 25 to 39 in good health and CMV-seropositive.

V is TRBV5-1 and J is TRBJ2-5; TRBD1 matches at 11 bases. The germline V gene has CDR1 SGHRS and CDR2 YFSETQ. The CDR3 runs to 15 residues. J lost 7 bases, V lost 4 bases, and 9 bases had no gene match. The CDR3 loop is CASSIGQGALGTQYF. CDR3 nucleotides: TGCGCCAGCAGCATCGGACAGGGGGCGCTTGGGACCCAGTACTTC.

The chain employs TRBV6-1 and TRBJ1-3, with D possibly matching TRBD1 (6 bases). The ends were cut back, 3 bases at V and 3 bases at J, with 9 bases in the middle. Per germline, CDR1 MNHNS and CDR2 SASEGT. This CDR3 is built from 14 residues. CDR3 DNA: TGTGCCAGCAGTGATCAGGGGTATGGAAACACCATATATTTT. Its translation: CASSDQGYGNTIYF.

The chain couples TRBV19 to TRBJ1-2; 7 bases are shared with TRBD1. Losses at the gene ends were 5 bases for V and 3 bases for J; bases not matched to a gene: 6. The CDR3 extends over 14 amino acids. CDR1 LNHDA and CDR2 SQIVND come from the germline V gene (reference sequence). The chain's CDR3 is CASSGETGDYGYTF. The DNA of the CDR3 is TGTGCCAGTAGTGGGGAAACAGGGGACTATGGCTACACCTTC.

The chain couples TRBV7-3 to TRBJ2-3; possible D gene TRBD1, 5 bases. V was clipped by 1 base and J by 6 bases, with 11 bases between them. The CDR3 runs to 14 residues. Germline V gene lookup returns CDR1 SGHTA and CDR2 FQGTGA. The CDR3 reads CASSLRGQGDTQYF. The DNA of the CDR3 is TGTGCCAGCAGCTTAAGGGGCCAAGGGGATACGCAGTATTTT.

This clone has a single count. V usage is TRBV15 and J usage is TRBJ1-3; D might be TRBD1 (5 bases). The CDR3 runs to 15 residues. Trimming took 7 bases from V and 0 from J, leaving 13 bases between them. Germline CDR1 reads LNHNV; CDR2 reads YYDKDF (reference sequence). CDR3 in DNA: TGTGCCACCACTGGACAAAGAGCCTCTGGAAACACCATATATTTT. Its translation is CATTGQRASGNTIYF.